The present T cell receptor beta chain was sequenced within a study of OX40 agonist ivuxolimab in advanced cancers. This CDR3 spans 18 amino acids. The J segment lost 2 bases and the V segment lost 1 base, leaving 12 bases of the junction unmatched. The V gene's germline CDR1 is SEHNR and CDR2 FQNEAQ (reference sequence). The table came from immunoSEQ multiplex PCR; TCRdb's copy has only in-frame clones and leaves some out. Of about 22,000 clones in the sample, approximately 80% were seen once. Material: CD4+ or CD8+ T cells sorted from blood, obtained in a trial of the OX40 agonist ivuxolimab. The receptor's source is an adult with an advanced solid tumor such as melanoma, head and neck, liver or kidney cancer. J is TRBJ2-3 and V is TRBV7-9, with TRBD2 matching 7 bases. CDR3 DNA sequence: TGTGCCAGCAGCTTAGGAAATTTGGGAGCGGGATACACAGATACGCAGTATTTT. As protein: CASSLGNLGAGYTDTQYF.